This TCR beta chain was sequenced for a study of blood T cell repertoires in COVID-19. Study-wide background: Sites in the United States, Italy and Spain provided acute and convalescent COVID-19 samples. T cells, B-cell-depleted T cells, or PBMCs provided the cDNA or gDNA that served as material.

Per the authors' pipeline: Nucleated cell counts were estimated from reference gene primer amplification. TCRdb's table, derived via immunoSEQ multiplex PCR, lists solely in-frame clones and lacks some. D and trimming come from the DNA, and the V and J calls and clone size come from that table. Of 190,000 or so clones listed, around 80% are singletons. With 3 bases clipped from V and 7 bases from J, the junction kept 6 bases outside the gene matches. The CDR3 is 16 amino acids. The V gene's germline CDR1 is LNHNV and CDR2 YYDKDF (reference sequence). The sample consisted of peripheral blood. This sequence joins TRBV15 and TRBJ2-2; 12 bases map to TRBD1. This clonotype was obtained from a man between 45 and 60 years old who had recovered from COVID-19. CDR3 bases: TGTGCCACCAGCAGGTCCCGGGACAGGGGGCGCGGGGAGCTGTTTTTT. Protein sequence: CATSRSRDRGRGELFF.